This T cell receptor beta chain is drawn from a study of a mutant IDH1 vaccine in newly diagnosed glioma. The time point here: week 35, safety follow-up. Each dose delivered 300 ug of mutant IDH1 20-mer peptide subcutaneously with imiquimod. CDR3 length: 16 residues. The junction had 7 bases not matched to a gene; V was cut back by 4 bases and J by 2 bases. Germline CDR1 reads SNHLY; CDR2 reads FYNNEI. This clone was seen a single time. Antigen specificity is unknown. Generated by immunoSEQ multiplex PCR, the TCRdb table keeps only in-frame clones and is missing some. This sample has tens of thousands of clones; around 81% occur once, and the top ten carry roughly 5%.

The chain has TRBV2 and TRBJ2-1, with 8 bases matching TRBD2. This receptor was taken from a woman in her forties with glioma. Some clones in this sample may be carry-over from other donors' samples. Source: PBMCs, taken from a glioma patient whose treatment included an IDH1 peptide vaccine. CDR3 sequence: CASSGSSGYTYNEQFF. The DNA of the CDR3 is TGTGCCAGCAGTGGATCTAGCGGGTACACCTACAATGAGCAGTTCTTC.